This T cell receptor beta chain was observed in a study of cytomegalovirus exposure and HLA in healthy donors. This clone came up once. The PCR used 60 Vbeta and 13 Jbeta primers. Measured with immunoSEQ multiplex PCR; TCRdb has only the in-frame clones, and not every one. Of over 150,000 clones listed, about 70% were seen once; the top ten hold less than 3.5%. This TCR derives from a man younger than 30 in good health and CMV-seronegative. Material for sequencing was PBMCs.

For the CDR3, the DNA is TGCGCCAGCAGCCAACGGGGGGGACAGGGTTTGAATGGAAACACCATATATTTT. It yields the protein CASSQRGGQGLNGNTIYF. The J gene is TRBJ1-3, the V gene TRBV4-3, with 9 bases fitting TRBD1. V was pared by 2 bases and J by 3 bases, with 11 bases of the junction left unmatched. The CDR3 is made up of 18 amino acids. Germline CDR1 and CDR2: LGHNA and YSLEER.